The 2 T cell receptor beta chains below all came from one sample that was sequenced in a study of shared clonotypes between healthy human individuals. Measured with immunoSEQ multiplex PCR; TCRdb has only the in-frame clones, and not every one. The data hold roughly 480,000 clones, with roughly 85% observed a single time. The sample taken for sequencing was PBMCs. Receptors were obtained from a woman aged 40 to 49 in good health. Some clones in this sample may be carry-over from other donors' samples.

This chain's CDR3 is CASSLGTGWEQYF. Written as DNA, the CDR3 is TGCGCCAGCAGCTTAGGGACGGGCTGGGAGCAGTACTTC. The chain links TRBV5-1 to TRBJ2-7, with D tentatively TRBD1 or TRBD2 (5 bases each). The germline V and J ends were trimmed by 2 bases and 7 bases, with 13 bases remaining between them. The CDR3 is 13 amino acids. Per germline, CDR1 SGHRS and CDR2 YFSETQ.

The chain joins TRBV10-2 to TRBJ1-2, with 7 bases identical to TRBD1. Trimming cost V 2 bases and J 4 bases; bases outside gene matches: 4. The CDR3 has 14 amino acids. CDR1 WSHSY and CDR2 SAAADI come from the germline V gene. CDR3 in amino acids: CASSEMTGRYGYTF. The DNA of the CDR3 is TGCGCCAGCAGTGAGATGACAGGGCGCTATGGCTACACCTTC.